This T cell receptor (beta chain) is drawn from a study of response to subunit inactivated influenza vaccine. Study observations and caveats: That few new T cells are recruited by each seasonal influenza vaccination was the authors' suggestion.

TCRdb used MiXCR to reprocess the RT-PCR reads, holding one entry per CDR3 protein. Here the sample spans 650,000 or so distinct CDR3 sequences, less than 15% being singletons. At least ten counts were recorded for this clonotype. What it binds is unknown. Germline lookup yields CDR1 SGHRS and CDR2 YFSETQ. The CDR3 is 14 residues long. Trimming removed 2 bases at V and 0 bases at J, with 9 bases between. The sequence was collected from a man between 45 and 60 years old who received an inactivated influenza vaccine. The source material was PBMCs from blood, sampled 14 to 15 days before vaccination. The J gene is TRBJ2-7, the V gene TRBV5-1; D may be TRBD2 (5 bases). Written as DNA, the CDR3 is TGCGCCAGCAGCTTCGGGGTGAGCTCCTACGAGCAGTACTTC. As protein: CASSFGVSSYEQYF.